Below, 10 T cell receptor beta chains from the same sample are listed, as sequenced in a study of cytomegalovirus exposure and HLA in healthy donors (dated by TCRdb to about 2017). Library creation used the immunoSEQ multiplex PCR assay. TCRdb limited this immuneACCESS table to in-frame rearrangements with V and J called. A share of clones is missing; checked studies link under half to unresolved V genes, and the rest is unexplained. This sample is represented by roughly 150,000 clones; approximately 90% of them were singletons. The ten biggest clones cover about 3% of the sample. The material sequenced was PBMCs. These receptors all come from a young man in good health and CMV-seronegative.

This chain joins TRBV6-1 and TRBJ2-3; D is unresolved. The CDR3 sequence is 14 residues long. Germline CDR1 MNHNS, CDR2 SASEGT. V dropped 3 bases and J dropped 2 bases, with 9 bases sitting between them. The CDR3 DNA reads TGTGCCAGCAGTGACGCGGCTAACACAGATACGCAGTATTTT. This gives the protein CASSDAANTDTQYF.

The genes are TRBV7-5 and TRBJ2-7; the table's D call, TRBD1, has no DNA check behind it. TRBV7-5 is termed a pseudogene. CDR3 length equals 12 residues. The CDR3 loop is CVRSHSSYEQYV. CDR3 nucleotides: TGTGTCAGAAGCCACAGCTCCTACGAGCAGTACGTC.

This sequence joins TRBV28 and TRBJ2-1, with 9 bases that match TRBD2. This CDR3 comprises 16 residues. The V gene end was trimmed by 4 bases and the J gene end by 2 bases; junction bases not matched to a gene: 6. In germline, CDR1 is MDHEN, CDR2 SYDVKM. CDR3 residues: CASSSSAGGPYNEQFF. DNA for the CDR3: TGTGCCAGCAGTTCAAGTGCGGGAGGGCCCTACAATGAGCAGTTCTTC. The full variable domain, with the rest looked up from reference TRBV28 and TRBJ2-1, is DVKVTQSSRYLVKRTGEKVFLECVQDMDHENMFWYRQDPGLGLRLIYFSYDVKMKEKGDIPEGYSVSREKKERFSLILESASTNQTSMYLCASSSSAGGPYNEQFFGPGTRLTVL.

The CDR3 DNA reads as TGTGCCAGCAGCCTCGAGGACCAAGAGACCCAGTACTTC. Protein: CASSLEDQETQYF. This sequence joins TRBV5-4 and TRBJ2-5, with D unclear. Trimming took off 4 bases at V and 0 bases at J, with 7 bases between the two ends. There are 13 residues in the CDR3. Per germline, CDR1 SGHNT and CDR2 YYREEE (reference sequence). The variable domain in full, with the rest retrieved from reference TRBV5-4 and TRBJ2-5, is ETGVTQSPTHLIKTRGQQVTLRCSSQSGHNTVSWYQQALGQGPQFIFQYYREEENGRGNFPPRFSGLQFPNYSSELNVNALELDDSALYLCASSLEDQETQYFGPGTRLLVL.

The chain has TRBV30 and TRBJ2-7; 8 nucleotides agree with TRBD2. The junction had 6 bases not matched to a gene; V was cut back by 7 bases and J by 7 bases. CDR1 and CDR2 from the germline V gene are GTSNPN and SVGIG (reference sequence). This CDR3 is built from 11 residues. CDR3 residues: CAYSRGGEQYV. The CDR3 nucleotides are TGTGCCTACAGCCGGGGGGGAGAGCAGTACGTC.

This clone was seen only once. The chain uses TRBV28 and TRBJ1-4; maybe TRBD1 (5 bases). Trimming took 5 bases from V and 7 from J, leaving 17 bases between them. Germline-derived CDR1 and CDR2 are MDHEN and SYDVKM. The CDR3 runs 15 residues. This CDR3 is CASSLGGSGREKLFF. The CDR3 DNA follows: TGTGCCAGCAGTCTCGGGGGATCGGGTCGTGAAAAACTGTTTTTT.

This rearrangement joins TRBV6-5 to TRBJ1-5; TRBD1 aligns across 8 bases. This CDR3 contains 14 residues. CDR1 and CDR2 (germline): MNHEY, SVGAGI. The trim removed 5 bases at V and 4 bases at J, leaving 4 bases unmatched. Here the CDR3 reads CASSPRTGNQPQHF. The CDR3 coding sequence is TGTGCCAGCAGTCCCCGGACAGGGAATCAGCCCCAGCATTTT.

The CDR3 DNA reads as TGTGCCAGCAGCCAAGTACTATCAGGGGGCCAAGAGACCCAGTACTTC. Translating it yields CASSQVLSGGQETQYF. V is TRBV4-2 and J is TRBJ2-5; 7 bases match TRBD1. Germline assignment: CDR1 LGHNA and CDR2 YNFKEQ. This CDR3 is 16 amino acids long. V dropped 1 base and J dropped 1; count of bases not matched to a gene: 6.

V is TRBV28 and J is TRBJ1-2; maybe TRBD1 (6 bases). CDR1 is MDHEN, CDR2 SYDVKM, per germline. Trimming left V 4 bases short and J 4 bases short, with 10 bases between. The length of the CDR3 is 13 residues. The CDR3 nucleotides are TGTGCCAGCAGTTGGACAGCTAGCTATGGCTACACCTTC. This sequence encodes CASSWTASYGYTF.

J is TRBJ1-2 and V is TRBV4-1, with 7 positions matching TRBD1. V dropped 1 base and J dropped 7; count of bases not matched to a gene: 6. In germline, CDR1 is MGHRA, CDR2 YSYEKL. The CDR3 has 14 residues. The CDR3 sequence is CASSQGQGIRGYTF. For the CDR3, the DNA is TGCGCCAGCAGCCAAGGACAGGGCATCCGTGGCTACACCTTC.